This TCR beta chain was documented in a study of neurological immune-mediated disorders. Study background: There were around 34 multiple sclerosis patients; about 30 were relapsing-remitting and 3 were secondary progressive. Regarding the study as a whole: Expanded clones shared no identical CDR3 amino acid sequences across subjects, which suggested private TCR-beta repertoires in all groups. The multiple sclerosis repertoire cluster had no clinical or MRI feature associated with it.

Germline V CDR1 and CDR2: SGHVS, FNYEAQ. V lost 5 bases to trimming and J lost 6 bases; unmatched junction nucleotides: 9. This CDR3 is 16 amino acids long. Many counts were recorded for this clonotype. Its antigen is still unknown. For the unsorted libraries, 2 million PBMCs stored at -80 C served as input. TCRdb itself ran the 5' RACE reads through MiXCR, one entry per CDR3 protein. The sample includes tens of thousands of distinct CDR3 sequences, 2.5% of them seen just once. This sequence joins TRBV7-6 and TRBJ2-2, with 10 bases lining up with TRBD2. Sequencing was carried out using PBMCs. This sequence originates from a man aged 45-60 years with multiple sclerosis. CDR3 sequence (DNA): TGTGCCAGCAGCCGGAGCGGGGGGGCCTTGGCCGGGGAGCTGTTTTTT. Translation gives CASSRSGGALAGELFF.